The 17 T cell receptor beta chains below come from one sample, sequenced in a study of T-cell reconstitution after alpha-beta-depleted transplantation in children listed by TCRdb under 2016. The method behind the library was PCR. Sequencer: Illumina HiSeq 2500. To normalize quantification of the TCRbeta repertoire, the TCR libraries were built with molecular barcoding that relied on unique molecular identifiers. TCRdb trimmed public reads at Q25 via fastp, called clones via MiXCR and kept in-frame beta chains. Merged by CDR3 protein, the rows form single entries marked with the most common genes and DNA. A total of a few hundred thousand distinct CDR3 sequences appear in this sample, more than 7.5% of them only once. The ten largest account for roughly 5.1% of the sample. Specimen: PBMCs from the stem cell graft donor, collected from the stem cell graft. The source is a human donor who donated a stem cell graft to a child with SCID.

This clonotype has just a few counts. V is TRBV27 and J is TRBJ2-5; TRBD2 matches at 12 bases. V shed 4 bases and J 1 base; nucleotides not matched to a gene: 4. This CDR3 has 16 amino acids. Germline V gene sequence: CDR1 MNHEY, CDR2 SMNVEV (reference sequence). CDR3: CASSSLAGGPQETQYF. In nucleotides, the CDR3 is TGTGCCAGCAGTTCCCTAGCGGGGGGGCCCCAAGAGACCCAGTACTTC.

Many counts were recorded for this clonotype. V is TRBV28 and J is TRBJ2-7, with D perhaps matching TRBD1 or TRBD2 (6 bases each). This CDR3 has 14 amino acids. Trimming cost V 6 bases and J 4 bases, with 16 bases left between them. The germline V gene encodes CDR1 MDHEN and CDR2 SYDVKM. CDR3 loop: CASRIGGASYEQYF. CDR3 nucleotides: TGTGCCAGCAGGATCGGGGGCGCTTCGTACGAGCAGTACTTC.

The chain recombines TRBV2 with TRBJ2-3; 9 bases are shared with TRBD2. Trimming removed 6 bases from V and 10 bases from J; junction bases left unmatched: 11. The germline V gene has CDR1 SNHLY and CDR2 FYNNEI. This CDR3 contains 14 residues. The CDR3 DNA reads as TGTGCCAGCAGGGAGAGCGGGGGGACCGGGCCGCAGTATTTT. Translation: CASRESGGTGPQYF.

In this sample, this clonotype turned up many times. This chain joins TRBV5-5 and TRBJ2-3; a possible D gene is TRBD2 (5 bases). The germline V gene has CDR1 SGHKS and CDR2 YYEKEE (reference sequence). Trimming left V 4 bases short and J 5 bases short, with 14 bases between. The CDR3 consists of 14 residues. Written as DNA, the CDR3 is TGTGCCAGCAGCCGGACTCCTCCCGGAGATACGCAGTATTTT. Protein sequence: CASSRTPPGDTQYF. The full variable domain, its missing parts supplied by reference TRBV5-5 and TRBJ2-3, is DAGVTQSPTHLIKTRGQQVTLRCSPISGHKSVSWYQQVLGQGPQFIFQYYEKEERGRGNFPDRFSARQFPNYSSELNVNALLLGDSALYLCASSRTPPGDTQYFGPGTRLTVL.

Only a few counts were recorded for this clonotype. The rearrangement uses TRBV27 and TRBJ2-7; no reliable D call. V was shortened by 4 bases and J by 3 bases, with 10 bases between the two germline ends. Germline loops: CDR1 MNHEY, CDR2 SMNVEV (reference sequence). This CDR3 has 13 amino acids. The DNA of the CDR3 is TGTGCCAGCAGTTCGGCAGTCTTCTACGAGCAGTACTTC. Translated: CASSSAVFYEQYF.

There are many counts of this clonotype. The V and J genes are TRBV7-8 and TRBJ1-2, with D uncertain. Germline assignment: CDR1 SGHVS and CDR2 FQNEAQ. This CDR3 spans 14 amino acids. V was pared by 5 bases and J by 5 bases, with 15 bases between. CDR3 protein: CASSETRVLYGYTF. The DNA of the CDR3 is TGTGCCAGCAGCGAGACCCGGGTCCTATATGGCTACACCTTC.

This clonotype was counted a few times. The chain has TRBV30 and TRBJ2-1; 7 bases line up with TRBD1. V lost 3 bases and J lost 9; bases outside the gene matches: 5. The CDR3 covers 12 residues. The germline V gene has CDR1 GTSNPN and CDR2 SVGIG (reference sequence). In nucleotides, the CDR3 is TGTGCCTGGAGGACAGGGACATTTGAGCAGTTCTTC. It is translated as CAWRTGTFEQFF.

This clonotype was seen at least ten times. This sequence joins TRBV6-1 and TRBJ1-4, with TRBD1 matching over 7 bases. After removal of 4 bases from V and 5 bases from J, the junction contained 4 bases not matched to a gene. This CDR3 has 14 amino acids. The V gene's germline CDR1 is MNHNS and CDR2 SASEGT. The CDR3 DNA sequence: TGTGCCAGCAGTGTCAGGGGGGCGAATGAAAAACTGTTTTTT. This codes for CASSVRGANEKLFF.

The sample holds many counts of this clonotype. The V gene is TRBV20-1, the J gene TRBJ2-7; D is possibly TRBD1 (5 bases). V was clipped by 6 bases and J by 5 bases, with 20 bases between them. The CDR3 is made up of 14 amino acids. Germline CDR1 and CDR2: DFQATT and SNEGSKA (reference sequence). The CDR3 reads CSAFGQGMNHEQYF. Written as DNA, the CDR3 is TGCAGTGCCTTCGGGCAGGGAATGAATCACGAGCAGTACTTC.

For this clonotype: This may arise from a read error, as a much more abundant clone is one base away. CDR3 bases: TGTGCCAGCAGCCCTCGGACTAGTATCAACGCAGATACGCAGTATTTT. The encoded protein is CASSPRTSINADTQYF. V usage is TRBV7-6 and J usage is TRBJ2-3; 7 positions agree with TRBD2. Germline V CDR1 and CDR2: SGHVS, FNYEAQ. This CDR3 is 16 amino acids long. After removal of 5 bases from V and 4 bases from J, the junction contained 12 bases not matched to a gene.

This clonotype appeared many times. The chain links TRBV5-5 to TRBJ2-2; a weak D match, TRBD1 (5 bases). There are 14 residues in the CDR3. CDR1 and CDR2 from the germline V gene are SGHKS and YYEKEE (reference sequence). Between the trimmed V and J ends, which lost 2 bases and 4 bases, there was a span of 9 bases. CDR3: CASSFYQGTGELFF. CDR3 DNA sequence: TGTGCCAGCAGCTTTTATCAGGGCACCGGGGAGCTGTTTTTT.

This clonotype was found many times. This chain's CDR3 is CASSSRDRGTDTQYF. CDR3 in DNA: TGCGCCAGCAGCTCCCGGGACAGGGGCACAGATACGCAGTATTTT. The chain couples TRBV5-1 to TRBJ2-3, with 9 bases fitting TRBD1. The CDR3 is made up of 15 amino acids. Trimming took 3 bases from V and 1 from J; bases not matched to a gene: 3. Germline V lookup: CDR1 SGHRS, CDR2 YFSETQ.

This clonotype turned up a few times. The chain uses TRBV6-5 and TRBJ2-2; 8 bases align to TRBD1. The germline CDR1 and CDR2 sequences are MNHEY and SVGAGI. Trimming at V came to 2 bases and at J to 5 bases, leaving 7 bases not matched to a gene. This CDR3 spans 16 amino acids. As DNA, the CDR3 is TGTGCCAGCAGTTACGGCAGGGGGCAAGTAACCGGGGAGCTGTTTTTT. Encoded protein: CASSYGRGQVTGELFF.

This clonotype has ten or more counts. The chain combines TRBV5-1 with TRBJ2-4, with TRBD2 identical over 7 bases. The CDR3 is 17 residues long. Losses at the gene ends were 4 bases for V and 0 bases for J; bases not matched to a gene: 10. Germline V CDR1 and CDR2: SGHRS, YFSETQ. The CDR3 spells CASSVQERGLAKNIQYF. The CDR3 DNA reads TGCGCCAGCAGCGTCCAAGAGCGGGGTCTAGCCAAAAACATTCAGTACTTC.

This clonotype came up many times. V usage is TRBV10-3 and J usage is TRBJ2-1; TRBD1 aligns across 7 bases. Germline lookup yields CDR1 ENHRY and CDR2 SYGVKD. This CDR3 contains 14 residues. With V trimmed by 5 bases and J by 6 bases, 7 bases remained unmatched. CDR3 DNA sequence: TGTGCCATCAGTCCTTCGGACAGGTTCAATGAGCAGTTCTTC. Its translation: CAISPSDRFNEQFF.

This clonotype was detected many times. The V gene is TRBV9, the J gene TRBJ1-1; D not resolved. The CDR3 consists of 14 residues. The V end was cut by 4 bases, the J end by 1 base, with 11 bases between. Per the germline V gene, CDR1 is SGDLS and CDR2 is YYNGEE. CDR3 nucleotide sequence: TGTGCCAGCAGCCCCCTGGGAAGGAACACTGAAGCTTTCTTT. Translation gives CASSPLGRNTEAFF.

This clonotype was counted at least ten times. The chain couples TRBV2 to TRBJ1-1, with D hard to call. V was trimmed by 4 bases and J by 0 bases, leaving 9 bases between them. Per the germline V gene, CDR1 is SNHLY and CDR2 is FYNNEI. The CDR3 spans 14 residues. The CDR3 here is CASSVYGLNTEAFF. The CDR3 DNA reads TGTGCCAGCAGTGTATATGGTTTGAACACTGAAGCTTTCTTT.